The present entry profiles one TCR beta chain with its context. The CDR3 contains 12 residues. Germline values: CDR1 LNHDA, CDR2 SQIVND (reference sequence). V lost 8 bases, J lost 6 bases, and 14 bases lay in between. An expansion of CD8+CD57+ cells by flow cytometry had been shown in patients chosen for sequencing. Blood was sampled before the patients had received any therapy. Genomic DNA, the template, was used for profiling of the TCR beta VDJ and CDR3. TCRdb ran MiXCR on the reads and lists one entry per CDR3 protein. The sample contains about 150,000 distinct CDR3 sequences, around half of which appear only once. This sample was included in a study of CD8+CD57+ T cells in acquired aplastic anemia. Study details: The mean DNA yield obtained from sorted CD4+ and CD8+ cells came to approximately 3 ug.

This chain links TRBV19 with TRBJ2-7; D remains ambiguous. Sequenced material: sorted CD4+, CD8+, or CD8+CD57+ T cells (not recorded which) from PBMCs. The sequence was obtained from a human donor with aplastic anemia. CDR3 in DNA: TGTGCCAGTGGACCCCGTGGGGTCGAGCAGTACTTC. Amino acid sequence: CASGPRGVEQYF.